The 11 T cell receptor beta chains below all came from one sample that was sequenced in a study of T cell responses to AZD1222 COVID-19 vaccine. Produced via immunoSEQ multiplex PCR; TCRdb's table is partial and in-frame only. The table records tens of thousands of clones, around 81% of them present only once. The starting material was peripheral blood, obtained 28 days after the second AZD1222 dose. The receptors shown here come from an adult who received the AZD1222 COVID-19 vaccine.

The J gene is TRBJ1-3, the V gene TRBV28; unclear D gene. Germline values: CDR1 MDHEN, CDR2 SYDVKM. Trimming removed 5 bases from V and 4 bases from J, with 6 bases in between. The CDR3 totals 12 residues. In nucleotides, the CDR3 is TGTGCCAGCAGTCCCACAGGAAACACCATATATTTT. Translating it yields CASSPTGNTIYF.

The chain has TRBV25-1 and TRBJ1-1, with D perhaps TRBD1 (5 bases). V lost 6 bases and J lost 2, with 13 bases in between. Germline values: CDR1 MGHDK, CDR2 SYGVNS. CDR3 length: 14 amino acids. The DNA for the CDR3 is TGTGCCAGCAGGAAGGAGGGGATCAACACTGAAGCTTTCTTT. Protein: CASRKEGINTEAFF.

The chain carries TRBV27 and TRBJ2-7, with a tentative D call TRBD1 (5 bases). V lost 5 bases and J 3 bases, leaving 38 bases between the germline ends. Per the germline V gene, CDR1 is MNHEY and CDR2 is SMNVEV (reference sequence). The CDR3 spans 22 residues. In DNA form, the CDR3 reads TGTGCCAGCAGTCGCGATCCGACCCACAGGCATAGCCTAAACGTAGCCCTCTACGAGCAGTACTTC. It codes for CASSRDPTHRHSLNVALYEQYF.

The chain has TRBV29-1 and TRBJ2-1; 13 positions agree with TRBD2. With 3 bases clipped from V and 0 bases from J, the junction kept 8 bases outside the gene matches. This CDR3 is built from 18 residues. Germline CDR1 reads SQVTM; CDR2 reads ANQGSEA. Written as DNA, the CDR3 is TGCAGCGTTGAGGACAGGGGACTAGCGGGGAGCTCCTACAATGAGCAGTTCTTC. Translated, it gives CSVEDRGLAGSSYNEQFF.

The chain employs TRBV27 and TRBJ1-4; maybe TRBD1 (6 bases). With 6 bases removed from V and 3 bases from J, the gap between germline ends came to 14 bases. Looked up from germline, CDR1 is MNHEY and CDR2 is SMNVEV (reference sequence). CDR3 length equals 15 residues. The CDR3 nucleotides read TGTGCCAGCAGCGAAACAGGACAGTCTAATGAAAAACTGTTTTTT. Its translation: CASSETGQSNEKLFF.

The chain uses TRBV5-4 and TRBJ2-7; possibly TRBD1 for D (6 bases). The germline V gene encodes CDR1 SGHNT and CDR2 YYREEE (reference sequence). The CDR3 length is 14 residues. V dropped 3 bases and J dropped 5 bases, with 15 bases sitting between them. CDR3 sequence: CASSSGDRFNEQYF. The CDR3 nucleotides read TGTGCCAGCAGCTCCGGAGACAGGTTTAACGAGCAGTACTTC.

V and J are TRBV23-1 and TRBJ2-5, with 9 bases aligning to TRBD2. TRBV23-1 is an open reading frame whose function is uncertain. The CDR3 is 16 amino acids. Trimming took 0 bases from V and 2 from J; bases not matched to a gene: 4. CDR3 sequence: CASSQSILAGQETQYF. CDR3 nucleotides: TGCGCCAGCAGTCAATCGATCCTAGCGGGACAAGAGACCCAGTACTTC.

The chain employs TRBV6-1 and TRBJ1-1; D gene uncertain. V lost 6 bases, J lost 0 bases, and 11 bases lay in between. CDR1 and CDR2 from the germline V gene are MNHNS and SASEGT. The CDR3 sequence is 14 residues long. The CDR3 protein is CASRSDVMNTEAFF. CDR3 bases: TGTGCCAGCAGATCAGACGTTATGAACACTGAAGCTTTCTTT.

This rearrangement joins TRBV19 to TRBJ2-1, with D unclear. The CDR3 covers 12 residues. The germline V gene encodes CDR1 LNHDA and CDR2 SQIVND (reference sequence). Trimming left V 3 bases short and J 7 bases short, with 7 bases between. The CDR3 loop is CASSIEGNEQFF. The DNA of the CDR3 is TGTGCCAGTAGTATCGAAGGGAATGAGCAGTTCTTC.

The chain couples TRBV19 to TRBJ2-1, with D hard to call. Germline V lookup: CDR1 LNHDA, CDR2 SQIVND (reference sequence). Between the trimmed V and J ends, which lost 3 bases and 7 bases, there was a span of 10 bases. The CDR3 consists of 13 residues. CDR3 residues: CASSISLGNEQFF. The CDR3 DNA follows: TGTGCCAGTAGTATCTCCCTAGGGAATGAGCAGTTCTTC.

This clone occurred a few times. This rearrangement joins TRBV4-2 to TRBJ2-3; D is perhaps TRBD1 (6 bases). V was pared by 1 base and J by 6 bases, with 35 bases between. The germline V gene has CDR1 LGHNA and CDR2 YNFKEQ. CDR3 length: 22 residues. The CDR3 loop is CASSQGSQAGDHQGGAADTQYF. CDR3 sequence (DNA): TGTGCCAGCAGCCAAGGGTCCCAGGCAGGGGACCACCAGGGTGGGGCTGCGGATACGCAGTATTTT.